The rows below give T cell receptor beta chains drawn from one sample of a study of blood T cells in healthy people across ages. TCRdb itself ran the 5' RACE reads through MiXCR, one entry per CDR3 protein. The sample holds 870,000 or so distinct CDR3 sequences, less than 35% seen once. Sequenced sample: blood. These receptors all come from a woman aged 80 or over in good health. CDR3s include the opening cysteine and the closing phenylalanine or tryptophan. Fields, in order: V gene, CDR3 length, J gene, D gene, clone size, CDR3 DNA, CDR3 protein. A D gene is named only where the DNA matches it firmly. Size values are once, few and many counts, or a class for expanded clones, and some rows have none.

v_call: TRBV7-8; cdr3_length: 13; j_call: TRBJ2-1; d_call: -; clone_size: -; cdr3_nt: TGTGCCAGCAGCAATATACTAGTTCATGAGCAGTTCTTC; cdr3_aa: CASSNILVHEQFF
v_call: TRBV20-1; cdr3_length: 16; j_call: TRBJ1-5; d_call: TRBD1; clone_size: few; cdr3_nt: TGCAGTGCTGTATCAACAGGGGCTTATAGCAATCAGCCCCAGCATTTT; cdr3_aa: CSAVSTGAYSNQPQHF
v_call: TRBV7-2; cdr3_length: 21; j_call: TRBJ1-5; d_call: TRBD1; clone_size: few; cdr3_nt: TGTGCCAGCAGCTTACCGGCCAGGGGGCAGTTCCAGAGTTATAGCAATCAGCCCCAGCATTTT; cdr3_aa: CASSLPARGQFQSYSNQPQHF
v_call: TRBV20-1; cdr3_length: 15; j_call: TRBJ2-5; d_call: -; clone_size: -; cdr3_nt: TGCAGTGCTAGAGATCTCCGCGCCGTGGGAGAGACCCAGTACTTC; cdr3_aa: CSARDLRAVGETQYF
v_call: TRBV7-9; cdr3_length: 13; j_call: TRBJ1-2; d_call: -; clone_size: many; cdr3_nt: TGTGCCAGCAGCTTAACGGGGGGCTCTGGCTACACCTTC; cdr3_aa: CASSLTGGSGYTF
v_call: TRBV6-1; cdr3_length: 18; j_call: TRBJ1-5; d_call: -; clone_size: -; cdr3_nt: TGTGCCAGCTCGGTCAAGCGGGGCCAGGAAGTTAGCAATCAGCCCCAGCATTTT; cdr3_aa: CASSVKRGQEVSNQPQHF
v_call: TRBV11-2; cdr3_length: 15; j_call: TRBJ2-2; d_call: TRBD1; clone_size: -; cdr3_nt: TGTGCCTGCAGCTTCGGCGGGACAGGGTCCGGGGAGCTGTTTTTT; cdr3_aa: CACSFGGTGSGELFF
v_call: TRBV24-1; cdr3_length: 16; j_call: TRBJ1-2; d_call: TRBD1; clone_size: few; cdr3_nt: TGTGCCACCGCCTCCGGGACAGGGCTAACTAACTATGGCTACACCTTC; cdr3_aa: CATASGTGLTNYGYTF
v_call: TRBV5-1; cdr3_length: 17; j_call: TRBJ2-5; d_call: TRBD2; clone_size: few; cdr3_nt: TGCGCCAGCAGCTTGGAGCCTAGCGGGGGGGCCTTGGAGACCCAGTACTTC; cdr3_aa: CASSLEPSGGALETQYF
v_call: TRBV5-1; cdr3_length: 15; j_call: TRBJ1-2; d_call: TRBD1; clone_size: -; cdr3_nt: TGCGCCAGCAGCTTGGTAACAGGGGGCCCCTGGGGCTACACCTTC; cdr3_aa: CASSLVTGGPWGYTF
v_call: TRBV5-1; cdr3_length: 17; j_call: TRBJ2-7; d_call: TRBD1; clone_size: few; cdr3_nt: TGCGCCAGCAGCTTGGCGGGAAATGGACAGGGGGCCTACGAGCAGTACTTC; cdr3_aa: CASSLAGNGQGAYEQYF